The clone carrying this TCR beta chain was detected only a few times. These data are taken from a study of response to subunit inactivated influenza vaccine. TCRdb reanalysed the RT-PCR reads using MiXCR and keeps one entry per CDR3 protein. The sample lists about 620,000 distinct CDR3 sequences; about 11% were seen once. Another study also made use of these data, one on T cells expressing NK-cell markers. That work contributes: Generation of TCR beta cDNA was performed by 5'RACE template switching incorporating UMIs. Researchers report these clonotypes also headed the CD3+CD56-NKG2C+ fraction in four donors. Unclear, still, was the HCMV specificity of the expanded NKG2C+ T cell clones.

Here the sequenced sample was PBMCs from blood, taken on the day of vaccination. The TCR sequence derives from a man over 45 who received an inactivated influenza vaccine.

The CDR3 bases are TGCGCCAGCACCCGAGAATCCGGGGCCAACGTCCTGACTTTC. It encodes CASTRESGANVLTF. The chain uses TRBV5-1 and TRBJ2-6; no firm D call. This CDR3 region has 14 residues. The germline gives CDR1 SGHRS, CDR2 YFSETQ. V shed 6 bases and J shed 4 bases, with 11 bases lying between them.